The T cell receptor beta chain under discussion was sequenced for a study of blood T cell repertoires in COVID-19. Across the study: Both acute and convalescent COVID-19 samples were obtained from the United States, Italy and Spain.

Methods used by the authors: Amplifying reference gene primers gave estimates of nucleated cell counts. Some clones are missing from TCRdb's copy, which holds only in-frame ones; the method was immunoSEQ multiplex PCR. From that table come the V and J calls and clone size; the DNA was used to work out D and trimming. The sample carries some 220,000 clones, around 85% recorded once. V shed 2 bases, J shed 10 bases, and the junction held 11 bases outside the gene matches. From germline, CDR1 is SGHTS and CDR2 YDEGEE. The CDR3 contains 14 residues. This clone was observed once. Seattle patients were enrolled during active infection and followed longitudinally.

Sequencing was done on a sample of peripheral blood. This TCR was recovered from a middle-aged man with COVID-19, enrolled during active disease. V is TRBV5-8 and J is TRBJ1-1, with 7 nucleotides matching TRBD1. CDR3 nucleotides: TGTGCCAGCAGCTTCCCCGGGACAGCCCATCTAGCTTTCTTT. Protein sequence: CASSFPGTAHLAFF.